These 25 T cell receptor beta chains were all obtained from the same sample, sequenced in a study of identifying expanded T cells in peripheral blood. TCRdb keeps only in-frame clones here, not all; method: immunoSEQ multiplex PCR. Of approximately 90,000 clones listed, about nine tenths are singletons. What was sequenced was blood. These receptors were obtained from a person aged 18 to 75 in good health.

The CDR3 reads CASSFVGWGVAYEQYF. In nucleotides, the CDR3 is TGTGCCAGCAGCTTTGTGGGTTGGGGGGTAGCCTACGAGCAGTACTTC. The chain couples TRBV11-2 to TRBJ2-7; perhaps TRBD2 as D (6 bases). Germline V gene lookup returns CDR1 SGHAT and CDR2 FQNNGV. CDR3 length: 16 amino acids. The V end was cut by 3 bases, the J end by 2 bases, with 17 bases between.

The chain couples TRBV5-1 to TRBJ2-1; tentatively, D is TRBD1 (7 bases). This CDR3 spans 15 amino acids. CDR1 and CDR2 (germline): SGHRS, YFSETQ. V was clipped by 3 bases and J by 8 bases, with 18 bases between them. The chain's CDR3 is CASSSGTAGGDEQFF. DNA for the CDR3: TGCGCCAGCAGCTCCGGGACAGCCGGGGGCGATGAGCAGTTCTTC.

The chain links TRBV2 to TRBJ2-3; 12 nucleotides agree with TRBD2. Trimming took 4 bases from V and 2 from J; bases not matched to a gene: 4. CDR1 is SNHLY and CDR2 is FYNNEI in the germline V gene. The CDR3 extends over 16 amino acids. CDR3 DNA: TGTGCCAGCAGTGCGACTAGCGGGGGTTACACAGATACGCAGTATTTT. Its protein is CASSATSGGYTDTQYF.

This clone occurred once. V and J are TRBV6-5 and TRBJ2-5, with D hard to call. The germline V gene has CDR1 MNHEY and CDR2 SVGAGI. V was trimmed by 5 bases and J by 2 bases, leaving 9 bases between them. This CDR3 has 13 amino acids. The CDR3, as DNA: TGTGCCAGCAGTGGCTGGCCACAAGAGACCCAGTACTTC. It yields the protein CASSGWPQETQYF.

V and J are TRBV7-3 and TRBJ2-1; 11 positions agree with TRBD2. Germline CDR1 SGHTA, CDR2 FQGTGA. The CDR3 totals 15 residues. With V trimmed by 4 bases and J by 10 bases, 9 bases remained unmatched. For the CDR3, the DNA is TGTGCCAGCAGCTCCGACCCTGGACTAGCGGGCGAGCAGTTCTTC. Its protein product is CASSSDPGLAGEQFF.

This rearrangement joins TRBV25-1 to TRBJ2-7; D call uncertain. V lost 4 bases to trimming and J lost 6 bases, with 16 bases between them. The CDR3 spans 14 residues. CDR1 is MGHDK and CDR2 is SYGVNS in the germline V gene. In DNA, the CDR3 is TGTGCCAGCAGTGCCTATTCTGCTCGTGGCGAGCAGTACTTC. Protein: CASSAYSARGEQYF.

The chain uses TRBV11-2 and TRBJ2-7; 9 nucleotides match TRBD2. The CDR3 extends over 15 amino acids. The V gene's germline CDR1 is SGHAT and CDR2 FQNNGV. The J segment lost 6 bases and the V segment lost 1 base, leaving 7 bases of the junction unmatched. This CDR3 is CASSLVSSGRSEQYF. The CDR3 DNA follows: TGTGCCAGCAGCTTAGTTTCCAGCGGGAGGTCCGAGCAGTACTTC.

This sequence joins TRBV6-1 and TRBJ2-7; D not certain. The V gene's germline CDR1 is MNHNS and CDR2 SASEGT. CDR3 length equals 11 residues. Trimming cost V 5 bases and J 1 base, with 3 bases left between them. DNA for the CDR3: TGTGCCAGCAGTATGTCCTACGAGCAGTACTTC. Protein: CASSMSYEQYF.

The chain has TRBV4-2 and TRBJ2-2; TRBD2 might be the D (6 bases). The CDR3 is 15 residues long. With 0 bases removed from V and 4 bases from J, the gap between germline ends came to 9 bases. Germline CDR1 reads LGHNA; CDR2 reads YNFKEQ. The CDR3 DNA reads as TGTGCCAGCAGCCAAGATCCGGGAGCCACCGGGGAGCTGTTTTTT. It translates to CASSQDPGATGELFF.

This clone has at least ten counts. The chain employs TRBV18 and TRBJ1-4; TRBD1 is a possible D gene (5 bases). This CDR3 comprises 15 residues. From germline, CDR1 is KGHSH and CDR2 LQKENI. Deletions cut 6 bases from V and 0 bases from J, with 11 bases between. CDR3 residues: CASSAQGATNEKLFF. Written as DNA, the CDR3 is TGTGCCAGCTCGGCCCAGGGTGCAACTAATGAAAAACTGTTTTTT.

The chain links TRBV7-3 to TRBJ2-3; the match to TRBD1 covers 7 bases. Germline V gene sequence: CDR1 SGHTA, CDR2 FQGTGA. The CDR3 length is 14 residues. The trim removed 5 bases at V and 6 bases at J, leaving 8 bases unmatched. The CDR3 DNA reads TGTGCCAGCAGCCCGACAGGGCCCGGGGATACGCAGTATTTT. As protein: CASSPTGPGDTQYF.

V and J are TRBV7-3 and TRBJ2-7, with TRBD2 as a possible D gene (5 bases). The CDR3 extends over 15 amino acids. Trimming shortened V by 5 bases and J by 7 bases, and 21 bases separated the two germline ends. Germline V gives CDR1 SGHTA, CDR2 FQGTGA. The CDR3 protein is CASSEDFSPIEEQYF. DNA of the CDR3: TGTGCCAGCAGCGAGGACTTCTCCCCGATTGAGGAGCAGTACTTC.

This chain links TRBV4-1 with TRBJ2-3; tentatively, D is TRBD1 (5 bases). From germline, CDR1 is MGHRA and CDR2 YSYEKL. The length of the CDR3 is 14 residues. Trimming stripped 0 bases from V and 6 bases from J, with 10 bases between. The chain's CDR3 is CASSQDWGWDTQYF. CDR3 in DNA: TGCGCCAGCAGCCAAGATTGGGGCTGGGATACGCAGTATTTT.

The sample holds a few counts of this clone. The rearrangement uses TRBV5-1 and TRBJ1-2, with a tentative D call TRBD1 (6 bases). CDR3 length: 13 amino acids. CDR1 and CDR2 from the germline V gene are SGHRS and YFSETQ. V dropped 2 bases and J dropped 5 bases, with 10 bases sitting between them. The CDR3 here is CASSFLTGYGYTF. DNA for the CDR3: TGCGCCAGCAGCTTCCTGACAGGTTATGGCTACACCTTC. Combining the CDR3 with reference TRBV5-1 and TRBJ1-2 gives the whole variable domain KAGVTQTPRYLIKTRGQQVTLSCSPISGHRSVSWYQQTPGQGLQFLFEYFSETQRNKGNFPGRFSGRQFSNSRSEMNVSTLELGDSALYLCASSFLTGYGYTFGSGTRLTVV.

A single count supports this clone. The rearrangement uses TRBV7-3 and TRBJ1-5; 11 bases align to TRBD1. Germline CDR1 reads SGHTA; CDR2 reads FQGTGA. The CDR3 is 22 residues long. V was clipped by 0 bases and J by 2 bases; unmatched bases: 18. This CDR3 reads CASSLTGQGGSRLSEGNQPQHF. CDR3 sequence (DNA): TGTGCCAGCAGCTTAACGGGACAGGGGGGATCTCGGTTATCGGAGGGCAATCAGCCCCAGCATTTT. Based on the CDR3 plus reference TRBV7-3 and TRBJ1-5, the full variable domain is GAGVSQTPSNKVTEKGKYVELRCDPISGHTALYWYRQSLGQGPEFLIYFQGTGAADDSGLPNDRFFAVRPEGSVSTLKIQRTERGDSAVYLCASSLTGQGGSRLSEGNQPQHFGDGTRLSIL.

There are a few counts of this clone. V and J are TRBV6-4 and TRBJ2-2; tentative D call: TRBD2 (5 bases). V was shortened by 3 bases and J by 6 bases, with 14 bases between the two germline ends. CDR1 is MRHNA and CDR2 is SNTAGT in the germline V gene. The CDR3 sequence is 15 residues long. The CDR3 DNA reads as TGTGCCAGCAGTGAAGATGGGAGCGGCGCCGGGGAGCTGTTTTTT. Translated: CASSEDGSGAGELFF.

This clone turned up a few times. CDR3 sequence reads: CASSLREVGSNEQFF. The CDR3 nucleotides are TGTGCCAGCAGCCTACGGGAGGTCGGTAGCAATGAGCAGTTCTTC. The rearrangement uses TRBV6-4 and TRBJ2-1; 7 nucleotides agree with TRBD2. The CDR3 has 15 residues. V lost 6 bases to trimming and J lost 6 bases; unmatched junction nucleotides: 11. Per germline, CDR1 MRHNA and CDR2 SNTAGT.

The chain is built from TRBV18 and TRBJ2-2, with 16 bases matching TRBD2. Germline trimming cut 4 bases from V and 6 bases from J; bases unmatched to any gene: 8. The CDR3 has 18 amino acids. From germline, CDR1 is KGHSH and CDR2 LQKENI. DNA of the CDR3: TGTGCCAGCTCACTAGCCGGGACTAGCGGGAGGGCCGCCGGGGAGCTGTTTTTT. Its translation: CASSLAGTSGRAAGELFF.

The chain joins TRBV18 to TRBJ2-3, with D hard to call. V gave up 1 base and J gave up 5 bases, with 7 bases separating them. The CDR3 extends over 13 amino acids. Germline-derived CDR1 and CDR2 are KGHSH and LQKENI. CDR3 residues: CASSPLPVDTQYF. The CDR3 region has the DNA TGTGCCAGCTCACCACTGCCCGTAGATACGCAGTATTTT.

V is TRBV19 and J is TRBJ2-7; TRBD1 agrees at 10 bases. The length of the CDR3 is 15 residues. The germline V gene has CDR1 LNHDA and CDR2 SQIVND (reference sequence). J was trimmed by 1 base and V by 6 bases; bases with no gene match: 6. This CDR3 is CASSPAGQGSYEQYF. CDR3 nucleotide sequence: TGTGCCAGTAGCCCCGCGGGACAGGGGTCCTACGAGCAGTACTTC.

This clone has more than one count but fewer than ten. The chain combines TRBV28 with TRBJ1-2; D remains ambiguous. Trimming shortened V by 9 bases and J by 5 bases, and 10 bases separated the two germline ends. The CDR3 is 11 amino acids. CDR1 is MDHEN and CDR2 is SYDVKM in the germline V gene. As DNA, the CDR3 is TGTGCCAGTCAGCAGGCGTATGGCTACACCTTC. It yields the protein CASQQAYGYTF.

The CDR3 coding sequence is TGTGCCAGCAGCTTATCAATCGCGGGTCTCGCCTACGAGCAGTACTTC. It codes for CASSLSIAGLAYEQYF. This chain links TRBV7-2 with TRBJ2-7; perhaps TRBD2 as D (5 bases). V lost 2 bases and J lost 2, with 16 bases in between. This CDR3 has 16 amino acids. The germline gives CDR1 SGHTA, CDR2 FQGNSA.

CDR3 residues: CASSLEGLRTDTQYF. CDR3 nucleotides: TGTGCCAGCAGCTTGGAGGGACTACGCACAGATACGCAGTATTTT. The chain has TRBV5-4 and TRBJ2-3, with 7 bases aligning to TRBD2. The CDR3 has 15 residues. The J segment lost 1 base and the V segment lost 0 bases, leaving 2 bases of the junction unmatched. CDR1 and CDR2 (germline): SGHNT, YYREEE (reference sequence).

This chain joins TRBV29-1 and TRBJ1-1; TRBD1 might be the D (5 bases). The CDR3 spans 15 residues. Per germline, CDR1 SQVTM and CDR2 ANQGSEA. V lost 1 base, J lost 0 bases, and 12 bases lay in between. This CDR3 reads CSVEAQWGMNTEAFF. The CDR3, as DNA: TGCAGCGTTGAAGCTCAATGGGGGATGAACACTGAAGCTTTCTTT.

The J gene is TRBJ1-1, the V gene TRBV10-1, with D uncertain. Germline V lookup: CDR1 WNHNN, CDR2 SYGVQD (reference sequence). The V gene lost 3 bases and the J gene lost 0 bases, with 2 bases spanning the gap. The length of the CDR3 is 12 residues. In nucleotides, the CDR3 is TGCGCCAGCAGTGACTTGAACACTGAAGCTTTCTTT. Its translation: CASSDLNTEAFF.